These T cell receptor beta chains were read from a single sample in a study of T cells in Graves' hyperthyroidism and ophthalmopathy. Each CDR3 protein is one row after TCRdb ran MiXCR on the multiplex PCR reads. The sample lists approximately 400,000 distinct CDR3 sequences, around a sixth seen once, with around 7.7% in the top ten. The sequenced material came from blood. The receptors were gathered from a woman under 30 with Graves' hyperthyroidism. Both conserved end residues are part of each CDR3. D genes are given only for firm matches. Rows give clone size only sometimes, using once, few, many, or a class for an expanded clone.

clone_size: many; v_call: TRBV5-1; d_call: TRBD2; cdr3_length: 16; j_call: TRBJ2-1; cdr3_nt: TGCGCCAGCAGCTCGGGGGTATCTAGCGGCTACAATGAGCAGTTCTTC; cdr3_aa: CASSSGVSSGYNEQFF
clone_size: few; v_call: TRBV10-3; d_call: TRBD1; cdr3_length: 16; j_call: TRBJ1-3; cdr3_nt: TGTGCCATAACCGGGACAGGGACCCTCTCTGGAAACACCATATATTTT; cdr3_aa: CAITGTGTLSGNTIYF
clone_size: many; v_call: TRBV9; d_call: -; cdr3_length: 14; j_call: TRBJ1-5; cdr3_nt: TGTGCCAGCAGCGTAGGTTGGGGGGGCCAGCCCCAGCATTTT; cdr3_aa: CASSVGWGGQPQHF
clone_size: many; v_call: TRBV27; d_call: -; cdr3_length: 15; j_call: TRBJ1-1; cdr3_nt: TGTGCCAGCAGTCCTTCTTGGACCACGAACACTGAAGCTTTCTTT; cdr3_aa: CASSPSWTTNTEAFF
clone_size: many; v_call: TRBV7-6; d_call: -; cdr3_length: 15; j_call: TRBJ2-7; cdr3_nt: TGTGCCAGCAGCCACTACGGAGAGCCCTCCTACGAGCAGTACTTC; cdr3_aa: CASSHYGEPSYEQYF
clone_size: -; v_call: TRBV3-1; d_call: TRBD2; cdr3_length: 18; j_call: TRBJ2-1; cdr3_nt: TGTGCCAGCAGCGCGTTCTTCCAGACTAGCGGGAGTACTGAAGAGCAGTTCTTC; cdr3_aa: CASSAFFQTSGSTEEQFF
clone_size: many; v_call: TRBV5-1; d_call: -; cdr3_length: 15; j_call: TRBJ1-4; cdr3_nt: TGCGCCAGCAGCTTGGGGGCCGGAGATCAAGAAAAACTGTTTTTT; cdr3_aa: CASSLGAGDQEKLFF
clone_size: many; v_call: TRBV9; d_call: TRBD1; cdr3_length: 14; j_call: TRBJ1-2; cdr3_nt: TGTGCCAGCAGCGCCCCAGGGGGCGTTGGTGGCTACACCTTC; cdr3_aa: CASSAPGGVGGYTF
clone_size: many; v_call: TRBV12-3/TRBV12-4; d_call: TRBD2; cdr3_length: 21; j_call: TRBJ2-1; cdr3_nt: TGTACCAGCAGTCGGGCGGGGGGAAGGCCTGGGACTAGCGGGGTCTACAATGAGCAGTTCTTC; cdr3_aa: CTSSRAGGRPGTSGVYNEQFF
clone_size: few; v_call: TRBV5-6; d_call: -; cdr3_length: 14; j_call: TRBJ2-4; cdr3_nt: TGTGCCAGCAGCTTGCGTTCTGCTGGAAACATTCAGTACTTC; cdr3_aa: CASSLRSAGNIQYF
clone_size: many; v_call: TRBV28; d_call: -; cdr3_length: 14; j_call: TRBJ1-2; cdr3_nt: TGTGCCAGCACCCCAACGGTGGGGAACTATGGCTACACCTTC; cdr3_aa: CASTPTVGNYGYTF
clone_size: -; v_call: TRBV4-1; d_call: TRBD1; cdr3_length: 19; j_call: TRBJ2-6; cdr3_nt: TGCGCCAGCAGCCCTTCAGCCGGGACAGGTTACTCTGGGGCCAACGTCCTGACTTTC; cdr3_aa: CASSPSAGTGYSGANVLTF
clone_size: -; v_call: TRBV6-1; d_call: -; cdr3_length: 15; j_call: TRBJ2-7; cdr3_nt: TGTGCCAGCAGTCCGGGACTGGCCCTATGGCACGAGCAGTACTTC; cdr3_aa: CASSPGLALWHEQYF
clone_size: many; v_call: TRBV7-8; d_call: TRBD1; cdr3_length: 16; j_call: TRBJ2-3; cdr3_nt: TGTGCCAGCAGCTTATCCGGGACAGGGGGCGAAGATACGCAGTATTTT; cdr3_aa: CASSLSGTGGEDTQYF
clone_size: many; v_call: TRBV9; d_call: -; cdr3_length: 15; j_call: TRBJ1-3; cdr3_nt: TGTGCCAGCAGCGTAGGGGGTTCCTCTGGAAACACCATATATTTT; cdr3_aa: CASSVGGSSGNTIYF
clone_size: many; v_call: TRBV20-1; d_call: -; cdr3_length: 12; j_call: TRBJ1-1; cdr3_nt: TGCAGTGCCCCGGGACTTTACACTGAAGCTTTCTTT; cdr3_aa: CSAPGLYTEAFF
clone_size: many; v_call: TRBV18; d_call: TRBD2; cdr3_length: 15; j_call: TRBJ2-5; cdr3_nt: TGTGCCAGCTCACGTAGCGGGCGAGACCAAGAGACCCAGTACTTC; cdr3_aa: CASSRSGRDQETQYF
clone_size: many; v_call: TRBV20-1; d_call: TRBD1; cdr3_length: 18; j_call: TRBJ1-2; cdr3_nt: TGCAGTGCTAGATATTACCGGGACAGGGGCCAGGCAGGGTATGGCTACACCTTC; cdr3_aa: CSARYYRDRGQAGYGYTF
clone_size: many; v_call: TRBV28; d_call: TRBD1; cdr3_length: 15; j_call: TRBJ1-1; cdr3_nt: TGTGCCAGCAGCCGACAGGGGGCCCCGAACACTGAAGCTTTCTTT; cdr3_aa: CASSRQGAPNTEAFF
clone_size: -; v_call: TRBV6-5; d_call: -; cdr3_length: 14; j_call: TRBJ2-2; cdr3_nt: TGTGCCAGCAGTTACTTTATATACACCGGGGAGCTGTTTTTT; cdr3_aa: CASSYFIYTGELFF
clone_size: many; v_call: TRBV20-1; d_call: TRBD1; cdr3_length: 13; j_call: TRBJ2-7; cdr3_nt: TGCAGTGCGGTTCCGGGACAGGGTTACGAGCAGTACTTC; cdr3_aa: CSAVPGQGYEQYF
clone_size: many; v_call: TRBV28; d_call: -; cdr3_length: 19; j_call: TRBJ1-3; cdr3_nt: TGTGCCAGCAGTCCTCTCCGGGACACTCGTCGGGTTCATGGAAACACCATATATTTT; cdr3_aa: CASSPLRDTRRVHGNTIYF
clone_size: many; v_call: TRBV18; d_call: -; cdr3_length: 13; j_call: TRBJ1-2; cdr3_nt: TGTGCCAGCTCACCACAGGCTAACTATGGCTACACCTTC; cdr3_aa: CASSPQANYGYTF
clone_size: -; v_call: TRBV19; d_call: -; cdr3_length: 14; j_call: TRBJ1-5; cdr3_nt: TGTGCCAGTAGTCCCCCGACAGTACATCAGCCCCAGCATTTT; cdr3_aa: CASSPPTVHQPQHF
clone_size: many; v_call: TRBV29-1; d_call: TRBD1; cdr3_length: 12; j_call: TRBJ1-2; cdr3_nt: TGCAGCGTTGAAGGACAGGGGCAAAGCTACACCTTC; cdr3_aa: CSVEGQGQSYTF
clone_size: many; v_call: TRBV18; d_call: TRBD2; cdr3_length: 15; j_call: TRBJ2-1; cdr3_nt: TGTGCCAGCTCACGGGGACTAGCGGGAGATAATGAGCAGTTCTTC; cdr3_aa: CASSRGLAGDNEQFF
clone_size: few; v_call: TRBV18; d_call: -; cdr3_length: 20; j_call: TRBJ1-2; cdr3_nt: TGTGCCAGCTCACCACGGAGACAGGTACAGTGGTACCCTACGGTCCTCGGCTACACCTTC; cdr3_aa: CASSPRRQVQWYPTVLGYTF
clone_size: -; v_call: TRBV5-1; d_call: -; cdr3_length: 16; j_call: TRBJ2-6; cdr3_nt: TGCGCCAGCAGCTTGGGACGGATCTCTGGGGCCAACGTCCTGACTTTC; cdr3_aa: CASSLGRISGANVLTF
clone_size: many; v_call: TRBV18; d_call: TRBD1; cdr3_length: 14; j_call: TRBJ2-4; cdr3_nt: TGTGCCAGCTCGCTACAGGGGGCGCGGAACATTCAGTACTTC; cdr3_aa: CASSLQGARNIQYF
clone_size: -; v_call: TRBV11-2; d_call: TRBD2; cdr3_length: 17; j_call: TRBJ2-1; cdr3_nt: TGTGCCAGCGGGGCGGGACCGGGACTAGCCCCCTACAATGAGCAGTTCTTC; cdr3_aa: CASGAGPGLAPYNEQFF
clone_size: many; v_call: TRBV2; d_call: -; cdr3_length: 12; j_call: TRBJ2-1; cdr3_nt: TGTGCCAGCAGGGAAGACGACAATGAGCAGTTCTTC; cdr3_aa: CASREDDNEQFF
clone_size: -; v_call: TRBV13; d_call: TRBD2; cdr3_length: 16; j_call: TRBJ2-7; cdr3_nt: TGTGCCAGCAGCCCGGAGCGGGACGTCGTCGGATACGAGCAGTACTTC; cdr3_aa: CASSPERDVVGYEQYF
clone_size: many; v_call: TRBV11-2; d_call: TRBD1; cdr3_length: 15; j_call: TRBJ1-3; cdr3_nt: TGTGCCAGCAGCCGGGACAGGGGGCTTGGAAACACCATATATTTT; cdr3_aa: CASSRDRGLGNTIYF
clone_size: many; v_call: TRBV6-1; d_call: -; cdr3_length: 16; j_call: TRBJ2-1; cdr3_nt: TGTGCCAGCAGTTTGAGTCTAGCCCCCGGCCTCAATGAGCAGTTCTTC; cdr3_aa: CASSLSLAPGLNEQFF
clone_size: many; v_call: TRBV5-1; d_call: TRBD1; cdr3_length: 14; j_call: TRBJ2-7; cdr3_nt: TGCGCCAGCAGCCCACAGGGGGTCGCCTACGAGCAGTACTTC; cdr3_aa: CASSPQGVAYEQYF
clone_size: few; v_call: TRBV6-2/TRBV6-3; d_call: -; cdr3_length: 14; j_call: TRBJ2-7; cdr3_nt: TGTGCCAGCGGAAAACAGGGATCTTTCTACGAGCAGTACTTC; cdr3_aa: CASGKQGSFYEQYF
clone_size: many; v_call: TRBV20-1; d_call: -; cdr3_length: 13; j_call: TRBJ2-2; cdr3_nt: TGCAGTGCTAAGAAAGCCGGGACCGGGGAGCTGTTTTTT; cdr3_aa: CSAKKAGTGELFF
clone_size: many; v_call: TRBV3-1; d_call: TRBD2; cdr3_length: 15; j_call: TRBJ2-5; cdr3_nt: TGTGCCAGCAGCCCCGGCCGGGGGGGCGGAGAGACCCAGTACTTC; cdr3_aa: CASSPGRGGGETQYF
clone_size: few; v_call: TRBV5-1; d_call: -; cdr3_length: 15; j_call: TRBJ2-1; cdr3_nt: TGCGCCAGCAGCAGGGACCTATTTTACTACAATGAGCAGTTCTTC; cdr3_aa: CASSRDLFYYNEQFF
clone_size: many; v_call: TRBV13; d_call: TRBD2; cdr3_length: 15; j_call: TRBJ2-7; cdr3_nt: TGTGCCAGCAGCTGGAGACTAGCGGGAACCTACGAGCAGTACTTC; cdr3_aa: CASSWRLAGTYEQYF
clone_size: -; v_call: TRBV5-1; d_call: TRBD2; cdr3_length: 13; j_call: TRBJ2-7; cdr3_nt: TGCGCCAGCAGGATGGAGCGGGGCCACGAGCAGTACTTC; cdr3_aa: CASRMERGHEQYF
clone_size: many; v_call: TRBV4-1; d_call: -; cdr3_length: 14; j_call: TRBJ1-2; cdr3_nt: TGCGCCAGCAGCCAAGTCAGGAGGGACTATGGCTACACCTTC; cdr3_aa: CASSQVRRDYGYTF
clone_size: -; v_call: TRBV15; d_call: TRBD2; cdr3_length: 18; j_call: TRBJ2-4; cdr3_nt: TGTGCCACCAGCAGAGATTCCAAAATAGCGGGGGGGAAAAACATTCAGTACTTC; cdr3_aa: CATSRDSKIAGGKNIQYF
clone_size: -; v_call: TRBV15; d_call: -; cdr3_length: 16; j_call: TRBJ1-4; cdr3_nt: TGTGCCACCAGCAACGGACAGTTAACAACTAATGAAAAACTGTTTTTT; cdr3_aa: CATSNGQLTTNEKLFF
clone_size: many; v_call: TRBV10-3; d_call: -; cdr3_length: 12; j_call: TRBJ1-2; cdr3_nt: TGTGCCTCAACAGGGAAGGACTATGGCTACACCTTC; cdr3_aa: CASTGKDYGYTF